This T cell receptor beta chain was recovered during a study of T-cell reconstitution after alpha-beta-depleted transplantation in children. TCRbeta library construction was performed incorporating unique molecular identifiers. TCRdb processed the PCR reads anew with MiXCR; each CDR3 protein has one entry. The sample shows some 550,000 distinct CDR3 sequences, approximately 20% of them seen only once. V gave up 3 bases and J gave up 2 bases, with 12 bases separating them. Per the germline V gene, CDR1 is SGHDT and CDR2 is YYEEEE. This CDR3 spans 15 amino acids. The chain recombines TRBV5-6 with TRBJ2-1; D is unclear. This receptor was taken from a human donor who donated a stem cell graft to a child with acute lymphoblastic leukemia. The material sequenced was PBMCs from the stem cell graft donor, taken from the stem cell graft. DNA for the CDR3: TGTGCCAGCAGCTGGGCGGCCTGGGCCTACAATGAGCAGTTCTTC. Amino acid sequence: CASSWAAWAYNEQFF.